The 29 T cell receptor beta chains given below trace back to one sample, sequenced in a study of shared clonotypes between healthy human individuals. CD8 cells classed as naive were CD45RO-negative and positively selected for CCR7, excluding terminally differentiated effector memory CD45RA+ cells. Data came from immunoSEQ multiplex PCR; TCRdb stores just in-frame clones and leaves some out. The profile shows more than 2 million clones, around 96% of them singletons. Sequencing was performed on naive CD8+ T cells sorted from blood. The receptors shown here come from a man between 18 and 29 years old in good health.

The rearrangement links TRBV28 to TRBJ2-7; possibly TRBD1 or TRBD2 for D (5 bases each). V lost 6 bases to trimming and J lost 0 bases, with 12 bases between them. Germline values: CDR1 MDHEN, CDR2 SYDVKM. CDR3 length equals 14 residues. The CDR3 nucleotides read TGTGCCAGCAGCGGTGGGACGTACTCCTACGAGCAGTACTTC. Translated: CASSGGTYSYEQYF.

This sequence joins TRBV7-3 and TRBJ2-2, with 12 bases aligning to TRBD2. This CDR3 is 16 amino acids long. J gave up 6 bases and V 4 bases, and 6 bases lay outside the gene matches. CDR1 and CDR2 (germline): SGHTA, FQGTGA. DNA of the CDR3: TGTGCCAGCAGCTCCGGACTAGCGGGACAATCCGGGGAGCTGTTTTTT. Translated: CASSSGLAGQSGELFF.

This sequence joins TRBV10-1 and TRBJ2-2; the D is unclear. This CDR3 has 14 residues. Germline values: CDR1 WNHNN, CDR2 SYGVQD (reference sequence). V lost 0 bases, J lost 2 bases, and 4 bases lay in between. The CDR3 coding sequence is TGCGCCAGCAGTGAGTCGGAAAACACCGGGGAGCTGTTTTTT. Its protein is CASSESENTGELFF.

As regards this clone: The sample holds other DNA sequences that translate to the same CDR3. The rearrangement links TRBV28 to TRBJ2-7, with 8 bases lining up with TRBD1. The CDR3 has 13 residues. Germline CDR1 is MDHEN and CDR2 is SYDVKM. Losses at the gene ends were 2 bases for V and 3 bases for J; bases not matched to a gene: 0. The CDR3 DNA reads as TGTGCCAGCAGTTTAGGGACAGGCTACGAGCAGTACTTC. Translation: CASSLGTGYEQYF.

The gene calls are TRBV5-4 and TRBJ2-1; 11 positions agree with TRBD2. This CDR3 is built from 17 residues. CDR1 and CDR2 from the germline V gene are SGHNT and YYREEE (reference sequence). V shed 2 bases, J shed 0 bases, and the junction held 4 bases outside the gene matches. The CDR3: CASSLTSGGPSYNEQFF. The CDR3 bases are TGTGCCAGCAGCTTAACTAGCGGGGGACCCTCCTACAATGAGCAGTTCTTC.

This sequence joins TRBV27 and TRBJ1-2; D remains ambiguous. CDR3 length: 13 residues. Trimming stripped 7 bases from V and 4 bases from J, with 13 bases between. CDR1 is MNHEY and CDR2 is SMNVEV in the germline V gene (reference sequence). The CDR3 is CASTSERAYGYTF. CDR3 sequence (DNA): TGTGCCAGCACCTCGGAGCGGGCCTATGGCTACACCTTC.

The chain carries TRBV27 and TRBJ1-6; D gene ambiguous. CDR1 and CDR2 from the germline V gene are MNHEY and SMNVEV (reference sequence). The CDR3 length is 16 residues. The V gene lost 3 bases and the J gene lost 0 bases, with 9 bases spanning the gap. CDR3 protein: CASSFRLSSYNSPLHF. The CDR3 region has the DNA TGTGCCAGCAGTTTTAGGTTAAGCTCCTATAATTCACCCCTCCACTTT.

This clone occurred once. This chain links TRBV9 with TRBJ2-3, with D perhaps matching TRBD2 (5 bases). The CDR3 runs 14 residues. V was shortened by 4 bases and J by 0 bases, with 9 bases between the two germline ends. The germline V gene encodes CDR1 SGDLS and CDR2 YYNGEE. The CDR3 DNA reads TGTGCCAGCAGCCAAAGCGGTAGCACAGATACGCAGTATTTT. As protein: CASSQSGSTDTQYF.

The V gene is TRBV27, the J gene TRBJ2-3; D is uncertain. The V end lost 1 base, the J end lost 0 bases, and 11 bases lay between the germline ends. The germline gives CDR1 MNHEY, CDR2 SMNVEV (reference sequence). The CDR3 contains 16 residues. The CDR3 reads CASSLFGLTSTDTQYF. CDR3 sequence (DNA): TGTGCCAGCAGTTTATTTGGGTTAACTAGCACAGATACGCAGTATTTT.

The chain is built from TRBV11-2 and TRBJ2-7; D gene uncertain. This CDR3 has 14 residues. CDR1 and CDR2 from the germline V gene are SGHAT and FQNNGV. V was trimmed by 5 bases and J by 4 bases, leaving 15 bases between them. The CDR3 loop reads CASSLGPRPYEQYF. The CDR3 DNA is TGTGCCAGCAGCCTCGGGCCAAGACCTTACGAGCAGTACTTC.

A remark on this clone: Its ends do not fully match the called genes, so a read error is possible. This chain connects TRBV7-2 to TRBJ2-1, with no clear D. The CDR3 runs to 15 residues. Germline values: CDR1 SGHTA, CDR2 FQGNSA. CDR3 residues: CASSLGSFAYNEQFF. The CDR3 coding sequence is TGTGCCAGCAGTTTAGGAAGTTTTGCGTACAATGAGCAGTTCTTC.

The genes are TRBV9 and TRBJ1-6, with 7 bases that match TRBD1. CDR1 and CDR2 from the germline V gene are SGDLS and YYNGEE. The CDR3 has 14 amino acids. V shed 3 bases and J 6 bases; nucleotides not matched to a gene: 3. The CDR3 loop is CASSDRDSNSPLHF. The CDR3, as DNA: TGTGCCAGCAGCGACCGGGACAGTAATTCACCCCTCCACTTT. Using reference TRBV9 and TRBJ1-6 for the parts outside the CDR3, the full variable domain is DSGVTQTPKHLITATGQRVTLRCSPRSGDLSVYWYQQSLDQGLQFLIQYYNGEERAKGNILERFSAQQFPDLHSELNLSSLELGDSALYFCASSDRDSNSPLHFGNGTRLTVT.

The genes are TRBV7-9 and TRBJ2-7; a weak D match, TRBD1 (5 bases). The CDR3 consists of 15 residues. V was trimmed by 7 bases and J by 0 bases, leaving 16 bases between them. Germline CDR1 reads SEHNR; CDR2 reads FQNEAQ (reference sequence). Written as DNA, the CDR3 is TGTGCCAGCACCCTAGGAGAGGACAACTCCTACGAGCAGTACTTC. Translated: CASTLGEDNSYEQYF.

This clone was detected only once. The identical CDR3 is also encoded by other nucleotide sequences in the sample. The chain uses TRBV10-2 and TRBJ1-5, with 9 positions matching TRBD1. Germline assignment: CDR1 WSHSY and CDR2 SAAADI. V lost 0 bases to trimming and J lost 4 bases; unmatched junction nucleotides: 1. The CDR3 length is 15 residues. This chain's CDR3 is CASSESTGGNQPQHF. The CDR3, as DNA: TGCGCCAGCAGTGAGTCGACAGGGGGGAATCAGCCCCAGCATTTT.

In regard to this clone: At the DNA level, this CDR3 is encoded by other sequences in the same sample as well. The gene calls are TRBV4-3 and TRBJ2-7; D may be TRBD2 (5 bases). This CDR3 region has 14 residues. V lost 0 bases, J lost 4 bases, and 10 bases lay in between. Germline loops: CDR1 LGHNA, CDR2 YSLEER. The CDR3 DNA sequence: TGCGCCAGCAGCCAAGATCGGGGTCTTTACGAGCAGTACTTC. Amino acid sequence: CASSQDRGLYEQYF.

This rearrangement joins TRBV2 to TRBJ1-4; tentatively, D is TRBD1 (6 bases). Trimming removed 2 bases at V and 3 bases at J, with 16 bases between. This CDR3 comprises 17 residues. CDR1 SNHLY and CDR2 FYNNEI come from the germline V gene. CDR3 loop: CASSEIRGALANEKLFF. The CDR3 region has the DNA TGTGCCAGCAGTGAAATTAGGGGGGCCTTGGCTAATGAAAAACTGTTTTTT. The variable domain in full, completed from reference TRBV2 and TRBJ1-4, reads EPEVTQTPSHQVTQMGQEVILRCVPISNHLYFYWYRQILGQKVEFLVSFYNNEISEKSEIFDDQFSVERPDGSNFTLKIRSTKLEDSAMYFCASSEIRGALANEKLFFGSGTQLSVL.

Written as DNA, the CDR3 is TGTGCCAGCAGCTTTCTCGTGCCAAGTCCTAACACTGAAGCTTTCTTT. Its protein is CASSFLVPSPNTEAFF. The chain couples TRBV5-6 to TRBJ1-1, with no clear D. Germline V CDR1 and CDR2: SGHDT, YYEEEE. CDR3 size: 16 residues. Trimming took 2 bases from V and 2 from J, leaving 16 bases between them.

The V call is TRBV5-6, the J call TRBJ1-1; D gene ambiguous. Germline V gene lookup returns CDR1 SGHDT and CDR2 YYEEEE. The CDR3 spans 14 residues. Trimming removed 4 bases at V and 0 bases at J, with 10 bases between. CDR3 bases: TGTGCCAGCAGCGAGAGGAACATGAACACTGAAGCTTTCTTT. Translation gives CASSERNMNTEAFF.

The rearrangement uses TRBV11-2 and TRBJ2-7; D is uncertain. CDR1 and CDR2 (germline): SGHAT, FQNNGV. V gave up 3 bases and J gave up 3 bases, with 9 bases separating them. CDR3 length: 13 residues. The CDR3 DNA follows: TGTGCCAGCAGCTTGGTCGGATTCTACGAGCAGTACTTC. Translating gives CASSLVGFYEQYF.

The rearrangement joins TRBV19 to TRBJ2-7, with D tentatively TRBD1 (5 bases). Per the germline V gene, CDR1 is LNHDA and CDR2 is SQIVND (reference sequence). The CDR3 has 12 residues. Between the trimmed V and J ends, which lost 6 bases and 3 bases, there was a span of 9 bases. DNA for the CDR3: TGTGCCAGTAGCGCAGGGTTCTACGAGCAGTACTTC. Amino acid sequence: CASSAGFYEQYF.

The chain couples TRBV2 to TRBJ1-2, with unresolved D. Trimming took 6 bases from V and 4 from J, leaving 12 bases between them. The length of the CDR3 is 13 residues. Per the germline V gene, CDR1 is SNHLY and CDR2 is FYNNEI. The CDR3 DNA follows: TGTGCCAGCAGGGAAATGGACGGCTATGGCTACACCTTC. Translated, it gives CASREMDGYGYTF.

This rearrangement joins TRBV30 to TRBJ1-1; no clear D. There are 14 residues in the CDR3. V lost 1 base to trimming and J lost 0 bases, with 9 bases between them. Per germline, CDR1 GTSNPN and CDR2 SVGIG (reference sequence). The CDR3 loop is CAWSEESMNTEAFF. The DNA for the CDR3 is TGTGCCTGGAGTGAGGAGAGTATGAACACTGAAGCTTTCTTT. The full variable domain, in which reference TRBV30 and TRBJ1-1 provide the parts outside the CDR3, is SQTIHQWPATLVQPVGSPLSLECTVEGTSNPNLYWYRQAAGRGLQLLFYSVGIGQISSEVPQNLSASRPQDRQFILSSKKLLLSDSGFYLCAWSEESMNTEAFFGQGTRLTVV.

The chain has TRBV6-6 and TRBJ2-7; TRBD1 agrees at 9 bases. This CDR3 contains 16 residues. Germline V gene data show CDR1 as MNHNY and CDR2 as SVGAGI (reference sequence). V gave up 6 bases and J gave up 0 bases; unmatched junction bases: 9. The CDR3 loop is CASSLTPTGGSYEQYF. The CDR3 coding sequence is TGTGCCAGCAGCCTAACACCGACAGGGGGCTCCTACGAGCAGTACTTC.

The chain uses TRBV7-6 and TRBJ2-1; 7 bases map to TRBD2. J was trimmed by 15 bases and V by 2 bases; bases with no gene match: 10. Germline-derived CDR1 and CDR2 are SGHVS and FNYEAQ. The CDR3 is 13 residues long. This CDR3 reads CASSLSGLEAPFF. CDR3 coding DNA: TGTGCCAGCAGCTTATCTGGACTAGAGGCGCCGTTCTTC. Full variable domain (missing parts from reference TRBV7-6 and TRBJ2-1): GAGVSQSPRYKVTKRGQDVALRCDPISGHVSLYWYRQALGQGPEFLTYFNYEAQQDKSGLPNDRFSAERPEGSISTLTIQRTEQRDSAMYRCASSLSGLEAPFFGPGTRLTVL.

This clone has only a few counts. The rearrangement joins TRBV4-3 to TRBJ2-2; D unresolved. V shed 1 base and J shed 4 bases, with 1 base lying between them. Germline V gene data show CDR1 as LGHNA and CDR2 as YSLEER. CDR3 length: 12 residues. The CDR3 sequence is CASSQGTGELFF. DNA of the CDR3: TGCGCCAGCAGCCAAGGCACCGGGGAGCTGTTTTTT.

In the case of this clone: Other nucleotide sequences in the sample specify the same CDR3. The genes are TRBV27 and TRBJ2-7, with D perhaps TRBD1 (5 bases). The CDR3 contains 14 residues. The V end lost 3 bases, the J end lost 3 bases, and 12 bases lay between the germline ends. Germline V gives CDR1 MNHEY, CDR2 SMNVEV (reference sequence). CDR3 region: CASSFSTGNYEQYF. The CDR3 DNA follows: TGTGCCAGCAGTTTCTCTACAGGAAACTACGAGCAGTACTTC.

The V gene is TRBV6-5, the J gene TRBJ1-1; no reliable D call. V was clipped by 5 bases and J by 0 bases, with 10 bases between them. In germline, CDR1 is MNHEY, CDR2 SVGAGI. This CDR3 is 14 amino acids long. The CDR3 DNA reads as TGTGCCAGCAGTGACTATGAAATGAACACTGAAGCTTTCTTT. Its translation is CASSDYEMNTEAFF.

The chain links TRBV7-9 to TRBJ2-5; TRBD1 is a possible D gene (6 bases). Germline assignment: CDR1 SEHNR and CDR2 FQNEAQ (reference sequence). CDR3 length: 13 residues. The ends were cut back, 5 bases at V and 0 bases at J, with 7 bases in the middle. The DNA of the CDR3 is TGTGCCAGCAGCGGACAGAACCAAGAGACCCAGTACTTC. Its protein is CASSGQNQETQYF. The variable domain in full, with the rest retrieved from reference TRBV7-9 and TRBJ2-5, is DTGVSQNPRHKITKRGQNVTFRCDPISEHNRLYWYRQTLGQGPEFLTYFQNEAQLEKSRLLSDRFSAERPKGSFSTLEIQRTEQGDSAMYLCASSGQNQETQYFGPGTRLLVL.

This clone was seen just once. The V gene is TRBV9, the J gene TRBJ2-5; 14 nucleotides align to TRBD2. V dropped 4 bases and J dropped 2; count of bases not matched to a gene: 7. The CDR3 runs 17 residues. CDR1 is SGDLS and CDR2 is YYNGEE in the germline V gene. The CDR3 DNA is TGTGCCAGCAGCCCCCGGACTAGCGGGAGGCATCAAGAGACCCAGTACTTC. The encoded protein is CASSPRTSGRHQETQYF. The variable domain in full, with the rest retrieved from reference TRBV9 and TRBJ2-5, is DSGVTQTPKHLITATGQRVTLRCSPRSGDLSVYWYQQSLDQGLQFLIQYYNGEERAKGNILERFSAQQFPDLHSELNLSSLELGDSALYFCASSPRTSGRHQETQYFGPGTRLLVL.